These 13 T cell receptor beta chains share one sample of origin, sequenced in a study of blood T cell repertoires in COVID-19. TCRdb's table, derived via immunoSEQ multiplex PCR, lists solely in-frame clones and lacks some. The sample carries 150,000 to 200,000 clones, less than 85% recorded once. Sequenced: peripheral blood. Receptors were obtained from a woman aged 55-70 years with COVID-19, enrolled during active disease.

J is TRBJ1-4 and V is TRBV4-3; the D gene is possibly TRBD1 (6 bases). This CDR3 comprises 15 residues. V shed 4 bases and J shed 3 bases, with 12 bases lying between them. The germline CDR1 and CDR2 sequences are LGHNA and YSLEER. The CDR3 protein is CASSPQDRSNEKLFF. In nucleotides, the CDR3 is TGCGCCAGCAGCCCCCAGGACAGATCTAATGAAAAACTGTTTTTT.

V gene TRBV7-2 combines with J gene TRBJ2-7, with D possibly being TRBD2 (7 bases). There are 15 residues in the CDR3. The germline V gene encodes CDR1 SGHTA and CDR2 FQGNSA. V gave up 1 base and J gave up 4 bases, with 14 bases separating them. The CDR3 coding sequence is TGTGCCAGCAGCTTAGGGAGGGGAGGGGGTTACGAGCAGTACTTC. Its protein is CASSLGRGGGYEQYF.

The chain links TRBV7-9 to TRBJ1-2; maybe TRBD1 (5 bases). The CDR3 contains 15 residues. The germline V and J ends were trimmed by 0 bases and 5 bases, with 13 bases remaining between them. Per the germline V gene, CDR1 is SEHNR and CDR2 is FQNEAQ (reference sequence). CDR3 bases: TGTGCCAGCAGCTTAGCCCAACAGGACCGGTATGGCTACACCTTC. Translating gives CASSLAQQDRYGYTF. The full variable domain, in which reference TRBV7-9 and TRBJ1-2 provide the parts outside the CDR3, is DTGVSQNPRHKITKRGQNVTFRCDPISEHNRLYWYRQTLGQGPEFLTYFQNEAQLEKSRLLSDRFSAERPKGSFSTLEIQRTEQGDSAMYLCASSLAQQDRYGYTFGSGTRLTVV.

The rearrangement uses TRBV21-1 and TRBJ1-3. TRBV21-1 is termed a pseudogene. The CDR3 runs 17 residues. CDR3 DNA: TGTGCCAGCAGCAAAGCGCTAGGACGGGACTCTGGAAACACCATATATTTT. It codes for CASSKALGRDSGNTIYF.

This clone was picked up a small number of times. The chain links TRBV5-1 to TRBJ2-6, with D maybe TRBD1 (5 bases). V was shortened by 1 base and J by 2 bases, with 7 bases between the two germline ends. The CDR3 extends over 15 amino acids. Germline V gene data show CDR1 as SGHRS and CDR2 as YFSETQ. DNA for the CDR3: TGCGCCAGCAGCTTGCAAGGGGCTGGGGCCAACGTCCTGACTTTC. Its translation: CASSLQGAGANVLTF.

The rearrangement uses TRBV28 and TRBJ2-7; 7 bases line up with TRBD1. The germline V gene encodes CDR1 MDHEN and CDR2 SYDVKM. This CDR3 has 14 amino acids. Trimming cost V 3 bases and J 3 bases; bases outside gene matches: 5. The CDR3 DNA sequence: TGTGCCAGCAGTTTCGCTAGGGGGCTCTACGAGCAGTACGTC. Translating gives CASSFARGLYEQYV.

V is TRBV5-8 and J is TRBJ1-1; D call uncertain. CDR1 is SGHTS and CDR2 is YDEGEE in the germline V gene. CDR3 length: 11 residues. Trimming removed 2 bases from V and 7 bases from J, with 6 bases in between. The CDR3 spells CASSLRGEAFF. CDR3 nucleotide sequence: TGTGCCAGCAGCTTACGGGGTGAAGCTTTCTTT.

V gene TRBV7-2 combines with J gene TRBJ2-3; D not resolved. Germline V gene lookup returns CDR1 SGHTA and CDR2 FQGNSA. The CDR3 consists of 14 residues. The V and J ends lost 1 base and 3 bases respectively, with 8 bases between them. The CDR3 here is CASSLVGRTDTQYF. CDR3 sequence (DNA): TGTGCCAGCAGCTTAGTTGGCCGAACAGATACGCAGTATTTT. The full variable domain, rest sourced from reference TRBV7-2 and TRBJ2-3, is GAGVSQSPSNKVTEKGKDVELRCDPISGHTALYWYRQSLGQGLEFLIYFQGNSAPDKSGLPSDRFSAERTGGSVSTLTIQRTQQEDSAVYLCASSLVGRTDTQYFGPGTRLTVL.

The V call is TRBV9, the J call TRBJ1-2; TRBD1 agrees at 9 bases. The CDR3 has 17 residues. The germline CDR1 and CDR2 sequences are SGDLS and YYNGEE. J was trimmed by 0 bases and V by 4 bases; bases with no gene match: 10. The CDR3 DNA is TGTGCCAGCAGCCGAAGTGGACAGGGGCACACTAACTATGGCTACACCTTC. This codes for CASSRSGQGHTNYGYTF.

The CDR3: CASRLPYSGGNGYEQYF. The CDR3 region has the DNA TGTGCAAGTCGCTTACCCTATAGCGGTGGGAACGGGTACGAGCAGTACTTC. The rearrangement links TRBV12-2 to TRBJ2-7; the table assigns TRBD2, which was not confirmed against the DNA. TRBV12-2 is annotated as a pseudogene. There are 17 residues in the CDR3.

This rearrangement joins TRBV5-1 to TRBJ2-1, with 13 bases lining up with TRBD2. V was pared by 6 bases and J by 10 bases, with 10 bases of the junction left unmatched. From germline, CDR1 is SGHRS and CDR2 YFSETQ. The CDR3 runs 15 residues. The CDR3 nucleotides read TGCGCCAGCAATCCCGACGGACTAGCGGGGGACGAGCAGTTCTTC. Amino acids: CASNPDGLAGDEQFF.

The chain links TRBV6-2 or TRBV6-3 to TRBJ2-5; TRBD1 might be the D (5 bases). The CDR3 totals 18 residues. The V gene's germline CDR1 is MNHEY and CDR2 SVGEGT. Trimming took off 3 bases at V and 2 bases at J, with 22 bases between the two ends. The CDR3 DNA reads TGTGCCAGCAGTTATCTCTTCGCTGAAAGGGGTCAGCAAGAGACCCAGTACTTC. This translates into CASSYLFAERGQQETQYF.

The chain combines TRBV19 with TRBJ2-3, with TRBD2 matching over 9 bases. This CDR3 contains 15 residues. The trim removed 5 bases at V and 6 bases at J, leaving 9 bases unmatched. Germline V gives CDR1 LNHDA, CDR2 SQIVND (reference sequence). CDR3 residues: CASSPASGAGDTQYF. The CDR3, as DNA: TGTGCCAGTAGTCCGGCTAGCGGGGCTGGGGATACGCAGTATTTT. The full variable domain, its missing parts supplied by reference TRBV19 and TRBJ2-3, is DGGITQSPKYLFRKEGQNVTLSCEQNLNHDAMYWYRQDPGQGLRLIYYSQIVNDFQKGDIAEGYSVSREKKESFPLTVTSAQKNPTAFYLCASSPASGAGDTQYFGPGTRLTVL.